This TCR beta chain came from a study of blood T cell repertoires in COVID-19. Study summary: The origin of the acute and convalescent COVID-19 samples was the United States, Italy and Spain.

Per germline, CDR1 LNHDA and CDR2 SQIVND (reference sequence). CDR3 length equals 13 residues. V dropped 6 bases and J dropped 5 bases, with 13 bases sitting between them. This clone was observed a handful of times. Original data processing: How many nucleated cells were present was estimated from reference gene primer amplification. Produced via immunoSEQ multiplex PCR; TCRdb's table is partial and in-frame only. V and J calls and clone size are given by that table; D and trimming were obtained from the DNA. The sample carries about 130,000 clones, about four fifths recorded once. The chain has TRBV19 and TRBJ1-1; D unclear. The sequenced sample was peripheral blood. The receptor comes from a woman of 80 years or more with acute or convalescent COVID-19. The CDR3 region is CASSATEETEAFF. The CDR3 coding sequence is TGTGCCAGTAGCGCGACCGAGGAGACTGAAGCTTTCTTT.